This T cell receptor beta chain was sequenced in a study of T cells in Graves' hyperthyroidism and ophthalmopathy. Findings of the study overall: It was a median roughly six months before onset that the model predicted ophthalmopathy.

In regard to this clonotype: Its antigen is not known.

TCR beta CDR3 regions were amplified from RNA transcripts. The study used the HTBI primer set for a first-round RT-PCR of the TCR CDR3. TCRdb recomputed calls from the multiplex PCR reads with MiXCR, one row per CDR3 protein. The sample has a few hundred thousand distinct CDR3 sequences, roughly 25% seen once. The CDR3 has 13 residues. Germline loops: CDR1 SQVTM, CDR2 ANQGSEA. Diagnosis rested on symptoms, serum thyroxine and TRAb, thyroid ultrasound, and orbital computed tomography. An approximately 10 ml volume of fresh peripheral blood provided the PBMCs. Sequencing input: blood. The chain recombines TRBV29-1 with TRBJ2-7; no definite D call. Judging by the DNA end, TRBJ2-1 fits better; the J call may be wrong. This TCR derives from a man in his fifties or sixties with Graves' hyperthyroidism. CDR3 residues: CSAEGPTSYEQFF. The CDR3 DNA follows: TGCAGCGCCGAAGGGCCGACCTCCTACGAGCAGTTCTTC.